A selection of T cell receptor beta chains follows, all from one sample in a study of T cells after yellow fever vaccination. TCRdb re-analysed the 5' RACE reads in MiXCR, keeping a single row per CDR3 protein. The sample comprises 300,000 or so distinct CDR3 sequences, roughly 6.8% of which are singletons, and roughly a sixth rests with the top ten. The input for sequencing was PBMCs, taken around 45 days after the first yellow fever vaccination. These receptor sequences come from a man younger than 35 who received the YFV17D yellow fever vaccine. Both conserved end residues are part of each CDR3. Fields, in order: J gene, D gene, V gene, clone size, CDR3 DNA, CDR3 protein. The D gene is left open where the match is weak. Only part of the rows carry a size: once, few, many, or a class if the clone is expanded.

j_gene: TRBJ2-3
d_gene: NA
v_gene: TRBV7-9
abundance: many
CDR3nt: TGTGCCAGCAGCAACCGGGACCGACATACGCAGTATTTT
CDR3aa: CASSNRDRHTQYF

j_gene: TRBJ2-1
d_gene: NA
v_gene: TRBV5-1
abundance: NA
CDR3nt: TGCGCCAGCAGCTTGGCCGCCAGGGCGGATGACAATGAGCAGTTCTTC
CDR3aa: CASSLAARADDNEQFF

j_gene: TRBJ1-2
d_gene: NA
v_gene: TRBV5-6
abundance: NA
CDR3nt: TGTGCCAGCAGCTTCTCTGGGGGGCCCAACTATGGCTACACCTTC
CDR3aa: CASSFSGGPNYGYTF

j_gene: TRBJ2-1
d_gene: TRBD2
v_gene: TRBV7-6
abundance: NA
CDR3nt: TGTGCCAGCAGGCTGACCCTAGCGGACAATGAGCAGTTCTTC
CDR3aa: CASRLTLADNEQFF

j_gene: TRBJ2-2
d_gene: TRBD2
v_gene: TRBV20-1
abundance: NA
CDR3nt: TGCAGTGCTAGAAGCGGGGTTGTCACCGGGGAGCTGTTTTTT
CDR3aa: CSARSGVVTGELFF

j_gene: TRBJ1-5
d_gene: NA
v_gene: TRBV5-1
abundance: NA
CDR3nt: TGCGCCAGCAGCCCGGACGGGGGTCAGCCCCAGCATTTT
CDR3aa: CASSPDGGQPQHF

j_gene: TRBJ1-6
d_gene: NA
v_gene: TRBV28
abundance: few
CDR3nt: TGTGCCAGCAGTCCTGGGGACTTACAAGCCTCCTATAATTCACCCCTCCACTTT
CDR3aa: CASSPGDLQASYNSPLHF

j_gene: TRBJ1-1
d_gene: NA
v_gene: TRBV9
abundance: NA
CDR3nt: TGTGCCAGCAGCGAGGACAGTGGGGAGGACACTGAAGCTTTCTTT
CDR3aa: CASSEDSGEDTEAFF

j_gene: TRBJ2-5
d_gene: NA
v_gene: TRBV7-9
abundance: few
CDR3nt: TGTGCCAGCAGCTTGCCCAGCAGAGAGACCCAGTACTTC
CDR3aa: CASSLPSRETQYF

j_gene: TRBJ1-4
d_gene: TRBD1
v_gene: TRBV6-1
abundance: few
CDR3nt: TGTGCCAGCAGGAGGGGGACAGACAACCGAGGAGAAAAACTGTTTTTT
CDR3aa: CASRRGTDNRGEKLFF

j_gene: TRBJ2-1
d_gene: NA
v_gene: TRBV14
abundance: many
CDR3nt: TGTGCCAGCAGCCACTCCTACAATGAGCAGTTCTTC
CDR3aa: CASSHSYNEQFF

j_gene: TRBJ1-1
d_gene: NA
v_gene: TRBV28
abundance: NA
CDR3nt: TGTGCCAGCATTCGGTCGGACAGTGGCCGGACTGAAGCTTTCTTT
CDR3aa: CASIRSDSGRTEAFF

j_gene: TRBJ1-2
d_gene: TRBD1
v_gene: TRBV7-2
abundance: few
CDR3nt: TGTGCCAGCAGCTTCAACAGGGGCAACTATGGCTACACCTTC
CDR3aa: CASSFNRGNYGYTF

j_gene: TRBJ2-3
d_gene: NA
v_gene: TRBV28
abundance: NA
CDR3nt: TGTGCCAGCAGCCTCCCCGTCGGGCTCACAGTTACGCAGTATTTT
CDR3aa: CASSLPVGLTVTQYF

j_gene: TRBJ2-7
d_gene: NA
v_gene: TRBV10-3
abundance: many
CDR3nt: TGTGCCATCAGTGACAGGGTATCCTCCTACGAGCAGTACTTC
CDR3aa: CAISDRVSSYEQYF

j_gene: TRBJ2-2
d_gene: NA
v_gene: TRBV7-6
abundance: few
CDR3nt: TGTGCCAGCAGCTTAGTCGGACATTTCGCGAACACCGGGGAGCTGTTTTTT
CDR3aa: CASSLVGHFANTGELFF

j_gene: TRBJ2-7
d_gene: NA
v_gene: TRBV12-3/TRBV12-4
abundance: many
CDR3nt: TGTGCCAGCACCCAAAATGGGGGGGGCTTCGAGCAGTACTTC
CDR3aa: CASTQNGGGFEQYF

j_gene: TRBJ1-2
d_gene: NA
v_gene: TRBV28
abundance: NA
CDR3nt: TGTGCCAGCAGGGGGTCAGGGCCTACCATTTATGGCTACACCTTC
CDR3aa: CASRGSGPTIYGYTF

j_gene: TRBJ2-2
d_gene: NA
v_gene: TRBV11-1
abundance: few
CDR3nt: TGTGCCAGCAGCTTAGAATGGACAGAGCGGGAGCTGTTTTTT
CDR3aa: CASSLEWTERELFF

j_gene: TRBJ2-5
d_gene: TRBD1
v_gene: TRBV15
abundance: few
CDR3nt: TGTGCCACCAGCCGAGACAGGGGCGCAGGAGAGACCCAGTACTTC
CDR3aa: CATSRDRGAGETQYF

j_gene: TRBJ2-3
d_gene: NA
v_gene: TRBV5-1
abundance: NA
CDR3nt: TGCGCCAGCAGCTTGCCGGAATTTACGGGCACAGATACGCAGTATTTT
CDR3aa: CASSLPEFTGTDTQYF

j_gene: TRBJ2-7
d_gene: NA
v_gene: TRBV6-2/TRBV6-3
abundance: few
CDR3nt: TGTGCCAGCAGCAGGGTCGGACACCTTCCCTACGAGCAGTACTTC
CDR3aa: CASSRVGHLPYEQYF

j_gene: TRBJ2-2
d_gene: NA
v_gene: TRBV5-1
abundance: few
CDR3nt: TGCGCCAGCAGCTGGGGGGACCGTCCCGGGGAGCTGTTTTTT
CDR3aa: CASSWGDRPGELFF

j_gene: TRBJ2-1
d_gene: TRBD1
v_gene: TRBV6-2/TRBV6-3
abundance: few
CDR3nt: TGTGCCAGCAGTTACCCGGACAGGGGGTGGCCCAATGAGCAGTTCTTC
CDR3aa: CASSYPDRGWPNEQFF

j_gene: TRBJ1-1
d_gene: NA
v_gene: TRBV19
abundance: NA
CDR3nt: TGTGCCAGTAGTACGGGACAAGATGAGGAAGCTTTCTTT
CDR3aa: CASSTGQDEEAFF

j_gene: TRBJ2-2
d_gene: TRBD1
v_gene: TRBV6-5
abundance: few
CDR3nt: TGTGCCAGCAGTTACGAGTTCGTGGCAGGGGGGAACACCGGGGAGCTGTTTTTT
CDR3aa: CASSYEFVAGGNTGELFF

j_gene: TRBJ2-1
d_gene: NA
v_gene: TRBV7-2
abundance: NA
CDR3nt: TGTGCCAGCAGCTACCAGGGATTCTCCTACAATGAGCAGTTCTTC
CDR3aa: CASSYQGFSYNEQFF

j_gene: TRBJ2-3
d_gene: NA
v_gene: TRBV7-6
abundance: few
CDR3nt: TGTGCCAGCAGCTTAGTGTCCCAGGGGCTCTTCACCACAGATACGCAGTATTTT
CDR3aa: CASSLVSQGLFTTDTQYF

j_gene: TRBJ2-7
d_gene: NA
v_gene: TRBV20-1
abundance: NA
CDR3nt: TGCAGTGCTAGCGGGACCTACGAGCAGTACTTC
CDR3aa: CSASGTYEQYF

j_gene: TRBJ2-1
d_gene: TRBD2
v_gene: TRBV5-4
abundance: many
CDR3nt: TGTGCCAGCAGAGCGGGGGGGCGGGGGAATGAGCAGTTCTTC
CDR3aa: CASRAGGRGNEQFF

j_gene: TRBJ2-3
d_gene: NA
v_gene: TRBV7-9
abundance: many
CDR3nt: TGTGCCAGCAGCTTGGAAACTAGCACAGATACGCAGTATTTT
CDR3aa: CASSLETSTDTQYF

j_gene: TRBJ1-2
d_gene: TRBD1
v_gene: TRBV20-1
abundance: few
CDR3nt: TGCAGTGCTAGAGGGGACAGGGGAAGCTATGGCTACACCTTC
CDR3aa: CSARGDRGSYGYTF

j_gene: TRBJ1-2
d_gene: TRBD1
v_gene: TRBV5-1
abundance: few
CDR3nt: TGCGCCAGCAGCGTCGGACGGGACAGGGACTATGGCTACACCTTC
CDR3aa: CASSVGRDRDYGYTF

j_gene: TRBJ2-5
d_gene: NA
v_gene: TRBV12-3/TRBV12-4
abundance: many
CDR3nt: TGTGCCAGCAGTTCTGCCGGGTATGGGACCCAGTACTTC
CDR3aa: CASSSAGYGTQYF

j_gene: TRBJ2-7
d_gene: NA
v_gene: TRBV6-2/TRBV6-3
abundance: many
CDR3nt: TGTGCCAGCGAGCAACAGGGCCGTGGCTACGAGCAGTACTTC
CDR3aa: CASEQQGRGYEQYF

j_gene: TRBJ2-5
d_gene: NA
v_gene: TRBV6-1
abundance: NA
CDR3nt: TGTGCCAGCAGTATGGACCCCCACGCGAAAGAGACCCAGTACTTC
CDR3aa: CASSMDPHAKETQYF

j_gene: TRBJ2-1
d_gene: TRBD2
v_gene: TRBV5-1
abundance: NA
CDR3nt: TGCGCCAGCAGCCAGCGGACTAGCGGGGCCTACAATGAGCAGTTCTTC
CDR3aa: CASSQRTSGAYNEQFF

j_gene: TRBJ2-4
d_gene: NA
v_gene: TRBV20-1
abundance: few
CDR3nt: TGCAGTGCTAGAGGCGTACCCAAAAACATTCAGTACTTC
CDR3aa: CSARGVPKNIQYF

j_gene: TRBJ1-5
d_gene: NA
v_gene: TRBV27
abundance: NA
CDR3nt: TGTGCCAGCAGTCCCACGAAGGAAGGCAATCAGCCCCAGCATTTT
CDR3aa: CASSPTKEGNQPQHF

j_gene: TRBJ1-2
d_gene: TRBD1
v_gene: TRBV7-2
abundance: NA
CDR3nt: TGTGCCAGCAGCTTCGGACAGGGACTTAACTATGGCTACACCTTC
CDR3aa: CASSFGQGLNYGYTF

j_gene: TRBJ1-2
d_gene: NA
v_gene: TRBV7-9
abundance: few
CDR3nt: TGTGCCAGCAGCATCCTCGGGGGCGCTCACGGCTACACCTTC
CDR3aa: CASSILGGAHGYTF

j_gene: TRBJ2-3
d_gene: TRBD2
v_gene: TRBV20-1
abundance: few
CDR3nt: TGCAGTGCATCCTCCTCCGGGGGGGCCGGGGTAGATACGCAGTATTTT
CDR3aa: CSASSSGGAGVDTQYF

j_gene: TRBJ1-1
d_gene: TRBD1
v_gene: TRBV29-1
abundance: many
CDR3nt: TGCAGCGTTGTAGGGGACAGGGGGCGAGCAGACACTGAAGCTTTCTTT
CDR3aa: CSVVGDRGRADTEAFF

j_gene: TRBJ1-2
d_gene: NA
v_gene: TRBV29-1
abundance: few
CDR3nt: TGCAGCGCACAGGGTGATGCCGGTGGCTACACCTTC
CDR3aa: CSAQGDAGGYTF

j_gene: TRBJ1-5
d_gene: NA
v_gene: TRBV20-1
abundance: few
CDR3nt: TGCAGTGCTAGATTGGGGGGGACTCAGCCCCAGCATTTT
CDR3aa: CSARLGGTQPQHF

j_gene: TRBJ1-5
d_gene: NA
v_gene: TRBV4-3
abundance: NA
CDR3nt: TGCGCCAGCAGCCAAAAGAGGGGAGGGGAGGGATATCAGCCCCAGCATTTT
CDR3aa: CASSQKRGGEGYQPQHF

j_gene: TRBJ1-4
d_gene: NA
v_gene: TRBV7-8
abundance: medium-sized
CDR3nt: TGTGCCAGCAGCTTTGGGGAAAAACTGTTTTTT
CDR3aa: CASSFGEKLFF

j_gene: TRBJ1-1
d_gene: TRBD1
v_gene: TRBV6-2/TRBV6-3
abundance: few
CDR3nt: TGTGCCAGCGCCACGGGTTCAGGGGGGAGCACTGAAGCTTTCTTT
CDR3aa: CASATGSGGSTEAFF

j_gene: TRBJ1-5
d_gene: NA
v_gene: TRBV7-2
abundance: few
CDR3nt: TGTGCCAGCAGCCCGGGCTCAGGGTGGCAGCCCCAGCATTTT
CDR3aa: CASSPGSGWQPQHF

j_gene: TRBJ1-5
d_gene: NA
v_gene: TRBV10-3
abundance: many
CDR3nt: TGTGCCACCGTAGGGGAACGGAACTCCAATCAGCCCCAGCATTTT
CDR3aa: CATVGERNSNQPQHF

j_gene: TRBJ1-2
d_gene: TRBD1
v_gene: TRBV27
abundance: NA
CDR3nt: TGTGCCAGCAGTTTCAATCTACGGACAGGGTCCTATACTGGCTACACCTTC
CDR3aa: CASSFNLRTGSYTGYTF

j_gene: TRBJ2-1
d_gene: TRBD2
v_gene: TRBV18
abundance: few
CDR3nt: TGTGCCAGCTCACTCCTACCGGGACTAGCTGCCGAGCAGTTCTTC
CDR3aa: CASSLLPGLAAEQFF

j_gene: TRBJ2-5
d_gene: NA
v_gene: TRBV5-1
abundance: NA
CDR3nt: TGCGTCAGCAGCTTTTCGACAACCCGCCAAGAGACCCAGTACTTC
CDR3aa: CVSSFSTTRQETQYF

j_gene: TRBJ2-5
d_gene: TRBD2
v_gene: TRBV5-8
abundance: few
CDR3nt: TGTGCCAGCAGCGATCGACTAGCGGGACCGTACCGGGAGACCCAGTACTTC
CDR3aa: CASSDRLAGPYRETQYF

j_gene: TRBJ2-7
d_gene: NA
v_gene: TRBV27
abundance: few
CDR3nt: TGTGCCAGCAGAACCGGGACATTCGACTCCATACGGGAGCAGTACTTC
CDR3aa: CASRTGTFDSIREQYF

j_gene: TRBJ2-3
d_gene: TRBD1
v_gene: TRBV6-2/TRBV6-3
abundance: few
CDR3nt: TGTGCCAGCAGTTACCCCGAGGACAGGGGGCTTGGGACGCAGTATTTT
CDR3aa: CASSYPEDRGLGTQYF

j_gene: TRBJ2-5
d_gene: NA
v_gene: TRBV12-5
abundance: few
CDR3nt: TGTGCTAGTGGTTACAGGGTCCGAGAGACCCAGTACTTC
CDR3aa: CASGYRVRETQYF

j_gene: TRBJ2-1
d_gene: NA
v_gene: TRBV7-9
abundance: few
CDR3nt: TGTGCCAGCAGCTTAAGATCCTCTCTTGGAAATGAGCAGTTCTTC
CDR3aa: CASSLRSSLGNEQFF

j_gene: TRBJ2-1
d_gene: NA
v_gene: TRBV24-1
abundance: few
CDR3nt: TGTGCCACCAGTGACCCCGACATCAATGAGCAGTTCTTC
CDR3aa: CATSDPDINEQFF

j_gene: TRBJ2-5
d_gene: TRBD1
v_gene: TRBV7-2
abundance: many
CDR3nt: TGTGCCAGCAGCCCCACAGGGGGCGCTGAGACCCAGTACTTC
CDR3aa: CASSPTGGAETQYF